The TCR beta chain under discussion was sequenced for a study of T cell responses to AZD1222 COVID-19 vaccine. This clone has more than one count but fewer than ten. CDR1 is SQVTM, CDR2 ANQGSEA, per germline. V lost 6 bases to trimming and J lost 2 bases; unmatched junction nucleotides: 3. The CDR3 spans 13 residues. The repertoire was sequenced with immunoSEQ multiplex PCR; TCRdb's copy has only in-frame clones and lacks some. Among approximately 84,000 clones, 85% to 90% were seen once, and the ten largest hold under 3%. The receptor was isolated from an adult who received the AZD1222 COVID-19 vaccine. Sample: peripheral blood, taken 28 days after the second AZD1222 dose. The chain is built from TRBV29-1 and TRBJ1-2; TRBD1 matches at 10 bases. The CDR3 loop reads CSVRQGANYGYTF. The CDR3 DNA follows: TGCAGCGTGCGACAGGGGGCAAACTATGGCTACACCTTC.